This TCR beta chain was documented in a study of cytomegalovirus exposure and HLA in healthy donors (TCRdb year 2017). Regarding the research as a whole: In an earlier analysis of 550 to 750 of the donors, approximately 300 Gb of sequence data and 90 million to 120 million unique TCR beta sequences from about 180 million T cells were reported. Four to six DR-DQ haplotypes were handled as single units for association and clustering, since linkage in the cohort was strong. Both class I and class II loci were covered by HLA typing, at four-digit resolution. On average, over 200,000 unique TCR beta nucleotide sequences were sequenced per donor among some 430 genotyped donors of the cohort, with roughly 18% of those sequences being non-productive. A later genetic analysis took genome-wide SNP genotypes for about three fifths of the 666 donors and used that subset as a discovery cohort. The later analysis used no new phenotypic data to find candidate immune exposures, relying instead on TCR beta sequences and their occurrence across donors. Along with the approximately 650-subject first cohort, a separate validation cohort of some 130 different subjects was used. A later analysis re-examined previously published TCR beta repertoires from several hundred donors and added high-resolution HLA genotyping to investigate patterns of TCR occurrence. Using immunosequencing, the study profiled T cell repertoires from around 670 subjects and related those repertoires to cytomegalovirus serostatus. Of the 350 to 400 genotyped donors, 81% fell in the genetic ancestry cluster associated with self-reported Caucasian donors. The study aimed to test whether cataloging public T cell receptors could reveal signatures of past pathogen exposure. The number of donors typed differed by locus, with roughly 629-640 for A, B, C, DRB1 and DQB1, 522 for DQA1, under 610 for DPA1, and some 470 for DPB1. Every discovery cohort repertoire had been produced on one sequencing platform. Donor age, sex, ethnicity and CMV serostatus were compiled alongside the repertoire data. An early release covering approximately 600 HLA-typed donors comprised approximately 290 gigabases of sequencing data and roughly 86 million unique TCR sequences. High-throughput TCR immunosequencing, statistical association of individual TCRs with disease status, and machine learning were combined to predict cytomegalovirus infection status. To decide whether each TCR beta V gene segment behaved as functional or pseudogenic, an earlier analysis of approximately 620 of the donors relied on high-throughput TCR beta sequencing. General conclusions and limits of the study: Most TCR sequences were seen in very few donors, while some public TCRs were found in many individuals. A few of the identified cytomegalovirus-associated TCR beta chains were confirmed in vitro to be specific for cytomegalovirus antigens. Some IMGT-functional V segments, including TRBV6-2 and TRBV6-3, could not be distinguished by the 87-base-pair reads and were therefore excluded. A group of highly shared sequence variants was considered likely to be a technical artifact of the sequencing pipeline. V-gene and J-gene trimming of TCR beta chains was associated with a missense DCLRE1C variant in a later genetic analysis, and the association was replicated in an independent cohort. A further reported finding was that TCR beta sequences accurately predicted the HLA-A and HLA-B alleles for most subjects in the first cohort. Specific HLA alleles were associated with over 15,000 TCR beta sequences at a false discovery rate of 0.05 in a later analysis. The authors suggested that the approach could potentially be generalized to other disease states and immunological phenotypes. Strong co-occurrence of HLA alleles, especially DR and DQ, made assigning TCR associations to individual alleles difficult. In a later analysis, several top co-occurrence clusters were reported to appear linked to parvovirus B19, influenza, CMV and Epstein-Barr virus. In a later analysis, TCR association rates were found to vary across HLA loci, with the most associated TCRs seen for DRB1 alleles and the fewest for HLA-C alleles. In an earlier analysis of under 600 of the donors, most TCR beta V segments were observed in productive rearrangements about 90% or about 30% of the time, broadly matching IMGT annotations. In the study, 150 to 200 TCR beta chains were listed as associated with cytomegalovirus. Presence/absence analyses assumed roughly uniform sequencing depth across donors, an assumption that may not hold. The only immune exposure information available for the cohort was CMV serostatus. The classifier was reported to diagnose cytomegalovirus status with high specificity and sensitivity in both the original cohort and the validation cohort. Linkage disequilibrium might explain the correlated functional status among segregating V segments, but an unknown experimental factor could not be ruled out. A later genetic analysis reported fewer N-insertions in productive TCRs among donors in an Asian-associated ancestry cluster than the roughly 720-donor mean. According to a later analysis, most CMV-associated TCR beta chains appeared to be HLA-restricted, and the HLA associations seemed to be driven largely by CMV exposure. In this cohort, only TCR beta chains were sequenced, and detectable features were limited by the absence of alpha or paired-chain data. Because counts were too low, around 17 rarely observed V segments, including chromosome 9 orphons, were left out of the earlier analysis of about 500 of the donors. In a later analysis, HLA-associated TCR beta chains showed more clonal expansion and lower generation probabilities than non-associated chains that were equally common. HLA typing was unavailable for some donors at each locus, so association tests used only the typed subset.

The library relied on the immunoSEQ multiplex PCR assay. The multiplex PCR relied on a mix of 60 forward primers for TCR Vbeta segments and 13 reverse primers for TCR Jbeta segments. The CDR3 region of rearranged TCR beta genes was amplified from genomic DNA by a multiplex PCR assay. The Illumina HiSeq System was used to sequence the amplified TCR beta libraries as 87-base-pair reads. The paper's processing steps were these. In a later analysis, tens of millions of unique TCR beta chains were counted across the 500 to 850 repertoires, and around 10 million of these chains were shared by at least two donors. A nearest-neighbor algorithm error-corrected the raw reads and collapsed the reads into unique sequences, merging closely related sequences to remove PCR and sequencing errors. CDR3 sequences were aligned to IMGT reference sequences to assign V, D and J gene segments. Each retained sequence needed at least a six-nucleotide match to both a V gene segment and a J gene segment. Rearrangements were classified as productive when the CDR3 lacked stop codons and remained in frame with V and J, and all other rearrangements were classified as non-productive. Following IMGT convention, CDR3 was defined as the stretch from the second conserved V-encoded cysteine up to the conserved J-encoded phenylalanine. Sequences without an unambiguous match to a single V gene segment were excluded from the earlier analysis of a few hundred of the donors. In an earlier analysis of approximately 590 of the donors, V segments were called functional above 56.7% productive rearrangements and were called segregating when the between-donor standard deviation exceeded 5%. A statistical classification framework was developed to diagnose cytomegalovirus status using the catalog of TCR beta chain sequences. A later analysis assigned V and J genes by comparing TCR nucleotide sequences with IMGT/GENE-DB human TR gene sequences. In a later analysis, CDR3 sequences and most-parsimonious VDJ recombination scenarios were assigned using the TCRdist pipeline. In a later analysis, each TCR beta chain was defined by its CDR3 amino acid sequence together with its V-gene family, and reads lacking a unique V-gene family were excluded. To address suspected cross-contamination and a sequencing artifact, a later analysis removed 592 highly shared, low-generation-probability nucleotide sequences. In a later analysis, a clonal expansion index was calculated for each public chain from normalized within-repertoire ranks of inferred template counts. Generation probabilities in a later analysis came from a VDJ recombination model fitted to out-of-frame rearrangements, and those results were checked against IGoR. In a later analysis, TCR-TCR, TCR-HLA and TCR-CMV co-occurrence was scored with hypergeometric tests, and a repertoire-size bias correction was applied to TCR pairs. False discovery rates were estimated in a later analysis by permuting HLA or CMV assignments 20 times. A later analysis grouped co-occurring TCRs with DBSCAN, adding TCRdist sequence similarity when clustering within HLA-allele-positive subsets. Repertoires with fewer than 30,000 or more than 120,000 public chains, plus five repertoires with anomalous nucleotide sharing, were excluded from co-occurrence clustering. TCRdb stores this immuneACCESS table with in-frame sequences only. Part of the clones is absent; in the studies checked, under half of the shortfall reflects unresolved V genes, and no reason is known for the rest. V and J calls plus clone size are reproduced from that table; the DNA served to infer D and trimming. Across this sample there are about 100,000 clones, with about three quarters seen only once. 14% of the sample belongs to the ten largest clones.

As concerns this clone: Its cognate antigen has yet to be identified. Per-base qualities were not stored, and no clone one base away is much larger.

In total, 630 or so healthy bone marrow donors made up the cohort. At the time of sampling, all cohort members were nominally healthy, though unrecorded immune exposures were likely present. The donor tested CMV seropositive, placing the donor among the roughly 270 seropositive members of the cohort. Every donor gave a peripheral blood sample, and the peripheral blood mononuclear cells from that sample were used for TCR beta sequencing. The Qiagen DNeasy Blood Extraction Kit was used to extract genomic DNA from the blood cell samples. The germline V gene yields MDHEN for CDR1 and SYDVKM for CDR2. Including the terminal cysteine and phenylalanine, the CDR3 comprises 14 residues. The entry retains the CDR3 DNA only, 42 bases that are in frame from base 1. At the junction V is shortened by 2 bases and J by 3 bases; bases outside the gene matches: 3.

Source material: PBMCs. In this chain, TRBV28 is recombined with TRBJ2-5; TRBD2 agrees with 7 junctional bases. The clonotype was recovered from a male donor in good health and CMV-seropositive. CDR3 loop: CASSLTSDKETQYF. The DNA sequence is given as TGTGCCAGCAGTTTAACTAGCGATAAAGAGACCCAGTACTTC.